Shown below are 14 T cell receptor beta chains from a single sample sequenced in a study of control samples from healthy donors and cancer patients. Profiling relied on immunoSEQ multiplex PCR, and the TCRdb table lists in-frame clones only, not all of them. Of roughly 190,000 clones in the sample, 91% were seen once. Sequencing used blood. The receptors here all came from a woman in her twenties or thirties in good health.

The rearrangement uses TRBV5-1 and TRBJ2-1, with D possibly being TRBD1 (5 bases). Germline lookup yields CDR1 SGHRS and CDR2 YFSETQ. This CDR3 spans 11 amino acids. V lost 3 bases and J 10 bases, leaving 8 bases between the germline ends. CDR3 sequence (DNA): TGCGCCAGCAGCTGGGGCGTCGAGCAGTTCTTC. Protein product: CASSWGVEQFF.

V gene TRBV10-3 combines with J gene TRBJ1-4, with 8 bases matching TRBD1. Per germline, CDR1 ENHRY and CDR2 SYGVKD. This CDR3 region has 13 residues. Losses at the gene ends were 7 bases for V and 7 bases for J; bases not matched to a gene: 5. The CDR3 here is CAITRGLGEKLFF. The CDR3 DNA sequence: TGTGCCATCACCAGGGGGCTTGGTGAAAAACTGTTTTTT.

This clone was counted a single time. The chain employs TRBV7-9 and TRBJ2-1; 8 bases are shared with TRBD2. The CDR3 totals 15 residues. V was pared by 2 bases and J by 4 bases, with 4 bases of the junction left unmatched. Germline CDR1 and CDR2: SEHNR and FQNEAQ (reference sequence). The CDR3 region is CASSLQREKYNEQFF. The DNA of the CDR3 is TGTGCCAGCAGCTTACAGCGGGAGAAATACAATGAGCAGTTCTTC.

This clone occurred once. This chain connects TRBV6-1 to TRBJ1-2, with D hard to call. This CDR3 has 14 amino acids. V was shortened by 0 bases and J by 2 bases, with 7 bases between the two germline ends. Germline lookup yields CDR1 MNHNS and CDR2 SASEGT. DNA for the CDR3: TGTGCCAGCAGTGAAGCGTCGGGGAACTATGGCTACACCTTC. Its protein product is CASSEASGNYGYTF.

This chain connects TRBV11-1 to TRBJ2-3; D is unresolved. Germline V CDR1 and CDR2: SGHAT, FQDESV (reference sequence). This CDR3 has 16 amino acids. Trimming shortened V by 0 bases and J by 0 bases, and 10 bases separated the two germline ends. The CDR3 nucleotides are TGTGCCAGCAGCTTAGCGGGATGGGGTAGCACAGATACGCAGTATTTT. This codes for CASSLAGWGSTDTQYF.

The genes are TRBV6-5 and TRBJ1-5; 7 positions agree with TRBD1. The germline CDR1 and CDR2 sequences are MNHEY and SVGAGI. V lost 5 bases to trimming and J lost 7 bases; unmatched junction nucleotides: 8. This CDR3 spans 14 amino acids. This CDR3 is CASSPGQEGQPQHF. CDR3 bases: TGTGCCAGCAGTCCCGGACAGGAGGGGCAGCCCCAGCATTTT.

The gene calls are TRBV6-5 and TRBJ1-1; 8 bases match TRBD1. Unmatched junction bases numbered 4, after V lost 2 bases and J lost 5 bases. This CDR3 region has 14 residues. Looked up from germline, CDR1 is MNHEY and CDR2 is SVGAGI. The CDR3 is CASSYLRQGTEAFF. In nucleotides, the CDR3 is TGTGCCAGCAGTTACCTCCGACAGGGGACTGAAGCTTTCTTT.

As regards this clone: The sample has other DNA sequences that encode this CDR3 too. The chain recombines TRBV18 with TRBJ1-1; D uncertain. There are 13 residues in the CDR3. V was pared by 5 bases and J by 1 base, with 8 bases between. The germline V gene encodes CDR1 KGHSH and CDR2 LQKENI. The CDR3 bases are TGTGCCAGCTCATCGACTGGGAACACTGAAGCTTTCTTT. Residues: CASSSTGNTEAFF.

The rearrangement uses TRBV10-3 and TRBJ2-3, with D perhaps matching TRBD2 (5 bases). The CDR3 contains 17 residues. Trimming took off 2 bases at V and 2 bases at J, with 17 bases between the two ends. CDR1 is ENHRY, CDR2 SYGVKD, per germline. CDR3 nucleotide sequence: TGTGCCATCAGTGAGCCACCAACTAGGTCCCTCACAGATACGCAGTATTTT. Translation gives CAISEPPTRSLTDTQYF.

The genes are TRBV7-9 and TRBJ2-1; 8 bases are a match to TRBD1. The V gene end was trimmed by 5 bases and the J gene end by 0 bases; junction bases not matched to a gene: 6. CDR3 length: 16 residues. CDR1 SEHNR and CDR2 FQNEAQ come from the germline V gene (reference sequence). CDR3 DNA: TGTGCCAGCAGCCAGAGGGACAGGCTCTCCTACAATGAGCAGTTCTTC. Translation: CASSQRDRLSYNEQFF.

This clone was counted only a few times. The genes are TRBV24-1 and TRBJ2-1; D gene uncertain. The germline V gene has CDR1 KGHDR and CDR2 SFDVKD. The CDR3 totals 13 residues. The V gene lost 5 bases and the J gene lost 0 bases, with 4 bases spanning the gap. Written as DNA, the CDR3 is TGTGCCACCAGTGGGAGCTCCTACAATGAGCAGTTCTTC. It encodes CATSGSSYNEQFF.

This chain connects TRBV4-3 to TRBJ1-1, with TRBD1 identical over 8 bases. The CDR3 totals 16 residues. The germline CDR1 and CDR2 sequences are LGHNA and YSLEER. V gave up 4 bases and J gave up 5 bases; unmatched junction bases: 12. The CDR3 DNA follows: TGCGCCAGCAGCCCTTCCACGGACAGGGAATATACTGAAGCTTTCTTT. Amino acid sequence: CASSPSTDREYTEAFF.

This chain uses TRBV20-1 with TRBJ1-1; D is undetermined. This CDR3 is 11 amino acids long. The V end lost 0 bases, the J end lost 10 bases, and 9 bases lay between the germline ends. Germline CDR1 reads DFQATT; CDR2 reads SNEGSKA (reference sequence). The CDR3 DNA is TGCAGTGCTAGAGAGGGTGTCGGAGCTTTCTTT. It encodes CSAREGVGAFF.

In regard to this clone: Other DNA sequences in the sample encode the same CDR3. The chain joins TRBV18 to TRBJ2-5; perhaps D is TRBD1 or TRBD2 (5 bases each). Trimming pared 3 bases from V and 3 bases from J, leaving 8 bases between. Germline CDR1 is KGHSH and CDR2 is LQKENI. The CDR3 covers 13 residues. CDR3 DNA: TGTGCCAGCTCACCCGGGACGGAAGAGACCCAGTACTTC. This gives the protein CASSPGTEETQYF.